This section outlines one T cell receptor (beta chain) sequence together with its context. The record originates from a study of molecular identifiers for immune sequencing clone quantification. In germline, CDR1 is PRHDT, CDR2 FYEKMQ (reference sequence). The CDR3 loop spans 15 amino acids. The V and J ends lost 0 bases and 6 bases, in that order; junction bases with no gene match: 4. Investigators produced naive CD8 libraries from 20,000 to 1,000,000 sorted cells, drawing on 10%, 30% or 50% RNA. One entry per CDR3 protein, called by TCRdb with MiXCR from the PCR reads. The data contain roughly 320,000 distinct CDR3 sequences, roughly a fifth of them seen just once; the ten biggest clones take up about 0.81%.

J is TRBJ2-1 and V is TRBV13, with 8 positions matching TRBD2. Sample: naive CD8+ T cells from blood, with Jurkat cell RNA spiked in. This sample's subset: FACS-sorted CD8+CD4-CCR7+CD45RA+ naive T cells. This receptor was obtained from a human donor in good health. Some libraries in this study had Jurkat cell RNA spiked in. DNA for the CDR3: TGTGCCAGCAGCTTAGGACTCGGGGGGGCCAATGAGCAGTTCTTC. This translates into CASSLGLGGANEQFF.